The entry below describes one T cell receptor (beta chain). Its matching antigen is unknown. This sample stems from a study of CD8+CD57+ T cells in acquired aplastic anemia. Study results and limitations: Controls did not differ significantly from patients in CD8+ Simpson's diversity. Patients shared twenty-nine CD8+ CDR3 sequences with controls.

The patients chosen for sequencing had shown expansion of CD8+CD57+ cells (detected by flow cytometry). The patients, all of them, had severe acquired aplastic anemia. The blood sampling took place in patients who had so far received no therapy. Profiling that covered TCR beta VDJ and CDR3 relied on genomic DNA as its template. TCRdb ran MiXCR on the reads and lists one entry per CDR3 protein. The sample includes tens of thousands of distinct CDR3 sequences, about three quarters seen only once; the top ten take roughly 80%. The TCR originated in a human donor with aplastic anemia. The material sequenced was sorted CD4+, CD8+, or CD8+CD57+ T cells (not recorded which) from PBMCs.

Here the CDR3 DNA reads TGTGCCAGCAGCACATACCAGGGGCCTCGTAACGAGCAGTACTTC. Translation: CASSTYQGPRNEQYF. This sequence joins TRBV7-9 and TRBJ2-7; D may be TRBD1 (6 bases). Trimming shortened V by 5 bases and J by 5 bases, and 19 bases separated the two germline ends. Germline V gene lookup returns CDR1 SEHNR and CDR2 FQNEAQ (reference sequence). The CDR3 has 15 residues.